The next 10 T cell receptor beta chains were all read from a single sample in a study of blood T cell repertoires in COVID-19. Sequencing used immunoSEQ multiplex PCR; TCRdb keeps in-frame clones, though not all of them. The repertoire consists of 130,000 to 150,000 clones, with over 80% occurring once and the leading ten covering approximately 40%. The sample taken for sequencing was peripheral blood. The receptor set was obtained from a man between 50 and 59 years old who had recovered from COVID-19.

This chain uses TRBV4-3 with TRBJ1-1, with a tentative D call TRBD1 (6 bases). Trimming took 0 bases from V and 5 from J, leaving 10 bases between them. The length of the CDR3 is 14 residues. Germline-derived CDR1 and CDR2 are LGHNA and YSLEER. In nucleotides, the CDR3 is TGCGCCAGCAGCCAAGACCCCAGGGGTACTGAAGCTTTCTTT. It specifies CASSQDPRGTEAFF.

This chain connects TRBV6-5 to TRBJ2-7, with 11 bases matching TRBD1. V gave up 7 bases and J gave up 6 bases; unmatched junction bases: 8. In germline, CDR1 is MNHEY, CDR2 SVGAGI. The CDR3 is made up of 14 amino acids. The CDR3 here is CASNRDRGSLEQYF. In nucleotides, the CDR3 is TGTGCCAGCAACCGGGACAGGGGGTCTCTCGAGCAGTACTTC.

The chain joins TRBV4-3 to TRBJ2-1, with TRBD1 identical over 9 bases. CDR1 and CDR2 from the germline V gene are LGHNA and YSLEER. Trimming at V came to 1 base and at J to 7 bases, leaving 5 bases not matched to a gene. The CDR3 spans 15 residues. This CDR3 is CASSQVGTGWNEQFF. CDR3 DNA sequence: TGCGCCAGCAGCCAAGTCGGGACAGGGTGGAATGAGCAGTTCTTC.

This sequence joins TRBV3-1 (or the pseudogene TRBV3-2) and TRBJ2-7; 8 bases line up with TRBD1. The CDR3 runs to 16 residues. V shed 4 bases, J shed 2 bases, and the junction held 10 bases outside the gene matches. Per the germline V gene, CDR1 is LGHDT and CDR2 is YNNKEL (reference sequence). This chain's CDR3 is CASSPSQTGGTYEQYF. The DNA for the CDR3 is TGTGCCAGCAGCCCGAGTCAAACAGGGGGTACCTACGAGCAGTACTTC.

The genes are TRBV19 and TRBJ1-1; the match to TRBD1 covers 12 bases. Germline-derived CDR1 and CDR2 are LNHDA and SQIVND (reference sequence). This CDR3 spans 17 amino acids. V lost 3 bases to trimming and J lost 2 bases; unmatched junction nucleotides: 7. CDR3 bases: TGTGCCAGTAGTATCCACGCCGGGACAGGGGGCAACACTGAAGCTTTCTTT. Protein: CASSIHAGTGGNTEAFF.

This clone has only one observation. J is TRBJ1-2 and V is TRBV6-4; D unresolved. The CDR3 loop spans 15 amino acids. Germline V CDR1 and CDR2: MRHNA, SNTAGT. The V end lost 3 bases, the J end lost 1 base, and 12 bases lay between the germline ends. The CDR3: CASSEGGNFNYGYTF. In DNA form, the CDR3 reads TGTGCCAGCAGTGAGGGAGGAAACTTTAACTATGGCTACACCTTC.

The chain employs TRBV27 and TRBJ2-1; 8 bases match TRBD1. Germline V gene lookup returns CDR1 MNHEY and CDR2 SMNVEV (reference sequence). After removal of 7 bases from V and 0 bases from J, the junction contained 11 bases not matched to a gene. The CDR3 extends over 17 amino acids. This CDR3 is CASKTIFGTGSYNEQFF. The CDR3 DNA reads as TGTGCCAGCAAGACCATTTTCGGGACAGGCTCCTACAATGAGCAGTTCTTC.

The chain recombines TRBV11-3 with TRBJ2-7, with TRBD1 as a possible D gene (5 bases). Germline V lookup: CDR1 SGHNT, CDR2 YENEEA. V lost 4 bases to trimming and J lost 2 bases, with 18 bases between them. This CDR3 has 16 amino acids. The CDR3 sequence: CASSWAVRQPTYEQYF. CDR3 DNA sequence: TGTGCCAGCAGCTGGGCGGTGAGACAGCCAACCTACGAGCAGTACTTC.

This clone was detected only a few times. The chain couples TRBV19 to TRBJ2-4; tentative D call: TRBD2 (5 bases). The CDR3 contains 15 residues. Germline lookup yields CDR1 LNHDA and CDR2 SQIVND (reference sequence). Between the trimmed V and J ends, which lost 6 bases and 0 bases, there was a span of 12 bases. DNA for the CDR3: TGTGCCAGTAGGGCTCTGAGGGTAGCCAAAAACATTCAGTACTTC. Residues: CASRALRVAKNIQYF.

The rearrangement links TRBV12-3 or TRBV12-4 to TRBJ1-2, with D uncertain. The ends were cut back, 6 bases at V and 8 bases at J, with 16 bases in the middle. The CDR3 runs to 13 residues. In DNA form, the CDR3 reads TGTGCCAGCAGACTAGCGGAGGGCGGCGGCTACACCTTC. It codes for CASRLAEGGGYTF.